This T cell receptor (beta chain) came from a study of neoadjuvant nivolumab and ipilimumab in lung cancer. Broader study findings: Pretherapy blood TCR richness correlated positively with resected tumor richness. From pretherapy to surgery, tumor richness and clonality rose with dual therapy. Resected tumors had greater TCR richness and clonality than uninvolved lung. Only a small number of samples underwent TCR sequencing.

A note on this clone: As yet, its antigen is unknown.

The protocol was immunoSEQ multiplex PCR, while the TCRdb copy is restricted to in-frame clones and leaves out a portion. In the table there are 15,000 to 20,000 clones, about 87% of which are singletons. This TCR was sampled from an adult with non-small cell lung cancer. Material: peripheral blood, obtained before neoadjuvant nivolumab, alone or with ipilimumab.

CDR3 protein: CAWRGDRSNTEAFF. The CDR3 DNA reads as TGTGCCTGGAGGGGGGACAGATCGAACACTGAAGCTTTCTTT. The chain recombines TRBV30 with TRBJ1-1, with 7 bases aligning to TRBD1. Germline V gene lookup returns CDR1 GTSNPN and CDR2 SVGIG (reference sequence). V trimming: 3 bases; J trimming: 1 base; junction bases outside the gene matches: 5. The CDR3 is 14 amino acids.